This T cell receptor (beta chain) stems from a study of regulatory T cells in long-lasting Graves disease. Study-wide context: Patients newly diagnosed with Graves' had been on antithyroid drugs for under 3 months.

Indicated time point: newly diagnosed GD, antithyroid drugs for less than 3 months. PBMC RNA was the source of the TCR library. Investigators prepared the TCR beta libraries by applying iRepertoire HTBI primers and Arm-PCR of CDR3 regions. TCRdb itself ran the multiplex PCR reads through MiXCR, one entry per CDR3 protein. Of 500,000 or so distinct CDR3 sequences in the sample, about 15% were seen once. Study-wide results and limits: There were preferences for TRBV28, TRBJ1-2 and TRBJ2-5 in persistent disease.

Germline loops: CDR1 DFQATT, CDR2 SNEGSKA (reference sequence). V was pared by 1 base and J by 8 bases, with 12 bases between. CDR3 length: 13 residues. This clonotype was picked up many times. As yet, its antigen is unknown. The same sample was also studied in work on T cells in Graves' hyperthyroidism and ophthalmopathy. That publication notes: The model forecast ophthalmopathy, anticipating it by a median roughly 6 months before onset.

The sequence was obtained from a woman in her 50s with Graves disease. Sample: peripheral blood mononuclear cells (PBMCs), taken at new diagnosis, from a patient treated with antithyroid drugs. The chain is built from TRBV20-1 and TRBJ2-1, with D uncertain. This CDR3 is CSARVSNGHEQFF. The CDR3, as DNA: TGCAGTGCTAGAGTGTCTAACGGGCATGAGCAGTTCTTC.